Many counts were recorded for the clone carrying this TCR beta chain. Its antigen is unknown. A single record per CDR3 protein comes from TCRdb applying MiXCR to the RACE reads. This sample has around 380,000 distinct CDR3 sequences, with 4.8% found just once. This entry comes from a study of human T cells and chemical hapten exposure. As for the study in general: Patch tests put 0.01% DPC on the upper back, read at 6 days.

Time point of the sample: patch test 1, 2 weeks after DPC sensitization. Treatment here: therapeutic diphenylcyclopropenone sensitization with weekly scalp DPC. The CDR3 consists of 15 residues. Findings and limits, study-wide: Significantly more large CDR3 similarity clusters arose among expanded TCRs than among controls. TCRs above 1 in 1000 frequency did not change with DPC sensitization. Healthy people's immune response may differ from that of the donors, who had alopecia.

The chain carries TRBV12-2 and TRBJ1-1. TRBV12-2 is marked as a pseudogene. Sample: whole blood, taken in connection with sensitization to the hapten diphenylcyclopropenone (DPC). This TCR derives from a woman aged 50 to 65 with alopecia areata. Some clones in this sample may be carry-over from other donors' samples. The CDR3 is CASRLEGGMNTEAFF. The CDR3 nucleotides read TGTGCAAGTCGCTTAGAAGGAGGAATGAACACTGAAGCTTTCTTT.